These 30 T cell receptor beta chains came from one sample sequenced in a study of T cell repertoires in cytomegalovirus infection. In TCRdb, the reads were re-called with MiXCR into one record per CDR3 protein. The repertoire holds 150,000 to 200,000 distinct CDR3 sequences, with 17% as singletons. The sample taken for sequencing was CD8+ T cells from PBMCs. The receptors shown here come from a human donor in good health (CMV status not recorded). Some clones in this sample may be carry-over from other donors' samples.

This clonotype was counted only a few times. The J gene is TRBJ1-1, the V gene TRBV19; D is possibly TRBD1 (5 bases). The CDR3 runs 14 residues. V was pared by 4 bases and J by 7 bases, with 16 bases between. The germline gives CDR1 LNHDA, CDR2 SQIVND (reference sequence). The CDR3 DNA sequence: TGTGCCAGTAGTACCTGGGACCTTCAGAATGAAGCTTTCTTT. Translation: CASSTWDLQNEAFF.

This clonotype has a count of ten or more. The CDR3 DNA follows: TGTGCCAGCAGCTTAAGATCTGGGCTGAGTGAAAAACTGTTTTTT. It is translated as CASSLRSGLSEKLFF. V gene TRBV7-2 combines with J gene TRBJ1-4, with D unclear. Germline CDR1 is SGHTA and CDR2 is FQGNSA. V was cut by 2 bases and J by 7 bases, with 14 bases left in between. This CDR3 is built from 15 residues. The full variable domain, completed using reference TRBV7-2 and TRBJ1-4, is GAGVSQSPSNKVTEKGKDVELRCDPISGHTALYWYRQSLGQGLEFLIYFQGNSAPDKSGLPSDRFSAERTGGSVSTLTIQRTQQEDSAVYLCASSLRSGLSEKLFFGSGTQLSVL.

The CDR3 is CASSSGGRINGYTF. The DNA for the CDR3 is TGTGCCAGCAGTTCGGGGGGGCGCATAAATGGCTACACCTTC. This rearrangement joins TRBV27 to TRBJ1-2; D possibly corresponds to TRBD1 (6 bases). Trimming took off 4 bases at V and 6 bases at J, with 15 bases between the two ends. Per the germline V gene, CDR1 is MNHEY and CDR2 is SMNVEV (reference sequence). The CDR3 length is 14 residues.

The J gene is TRBJ1-3, the V gene TRBV28; unclear D gene. Germline assignment: CDR1 MDHEN and CDR2 SYDVKM. This CDR3 is 16 amino acids long. Trimming removed 4 bases at V and 3 bases at J, with 16 bases between. CDR3 residues: CASSSLLGGGGNTIYF. Written as DNA, the CDR3 is TGTGCCAGCAGTTCCCTCCTGGGAGGCGGTGGAAACACCATATATTTT.

The rearrangement joins TRBV29-1 to TRBJ2-7; D not resolved. CDR1 and CDR2 (germline): SQVTM, ANQGSEA. The CDR3 runs to 13 residues. V shed 0 bases and J shed 2 bases, with 8 bases lying between them. The CDR3 here is CSVEEGNPYEQYF. The CDR3 bases are TGCAGCGTTGAAGAGGGCAACCCCTACGAGCAGTACTTC.

J is TRBJ1-5 and V is TRBV7-9; unclear D gene. With 8 bases removed from V and 3 bases from J, the gap between germline ends came to 8 bases. Germline V CDR1 and CDR2: SEHNR, FQNEAQ (reference sequence). CDR3 length: 12 residues. The CDR3 region has the DNA TGTGCCAGCTCCGGGTCCAATCAGCCCCAGCATTTT. Its protein product is CASSGSNQPQHF. Supplemented by reference TRBV7-9 and TRBJ1-5, the full variable domain reads DTGVSQNPRHKITKRGQNVTFRCDPISEHNRLYWYRQTLGQGPEFLTYFQNEAQLEKSRLLSDRFSAERPKGSFSTLEIQRTEQGDSAMYLCASSGSNQPQHFGDGTRLSIL.

This clonotype was counted between two and nine times. V is TRBV6-2 or TRBV6-3 and J is TRBJ2-7, with D tentatively TRBD1 or TRBD2 (5 bases each). V was trimmed by 5 bases and J by 10 bases, leaving 12 bases between them. Germline V gives CDR1 MNHEY, CDR2 SVGEGT. This CDR3 region has 11 residues. This CDR3 reads CASSGGTDQYF. The CDR3 DNA reads TGTGCCAGCAGTGGTGGGACGGATCAGTACTTC.

This clonotype has only a few counts. The rearrangement links TRBV4-3 to TRBJ2-6; D remains unclear. CDR1 is LGHNA and CDR2 is YSLEER in the germline V gene. V was trimmed by 0 bases and J by 0 bases, leaving 6 bases between them. The CDR3 consists of 16 residues. The CDR3, as DNA: TGCGCCAGCAGCCAAGAAGTGTTCTCTGGGGCCAACGTCCTGACTTTC. Translated: CASSQEVFSGANVLTF.

V and J are TRBV24-1 and TRBJ2-3; TRBD1 agrees at 11 bases. With 2 bases clipped from V and 2 bases from J, the junction kept 5 bases outside the gene matches. Germline V gene lookup returns CDR1 KGHDR and CDR2 SFDVKD. The CDR3 length is 17 residues. The CDR3 reads CATSDSGQGAFTDTQYF. CDR3 in DNA: TGTGCCACCAGTGATTCCGGACAGGGGGCCTTCACAGATACGCAGTATTTT.

This clonotype was detected only a few times. Written as DNA, the CDR3 is TGTGCCAGCAGTGAGACAGGGGTGGGAGAGACCCAGTACTTC. This translates into CASSETGVGETQYF. The rearrangement joins TRBV2 to TRBJ2-5; TRBD1 aligns across 8 bases. This CDR3 has 14 amino acids. Germline lookup yields CDR1 SNHLY and CDR2 FYNNEI. V trimming: 3 bases; J trimming: 4 bases; junction bases outside the gene matches: 4.

This clonotype has only one observation. The J gene is TRBJ2-3, the V gene TRBV19; a weak D match, TRBD1 (6 bases). Trimming took off 5 bases at V and 0 bases at J, with 12 bases between the two ends. Germline CDR1 reads LNHDA; CDR2 reads SQIVND (reference sequence). The CDR3 length is 15 residues. CDR3 amino acids: CASSVRDTSTDTQYF. The CDR3 DNA reads as TGTGCCAGTAGTGTCCGGGACACCAGCACAGATACGCAGTATTTT.

The chain carries TRBV7-7 and TRBJ2-2; D not certain. V was clipped by 1 base and J by 2 bases, with 5 bases between them. Germline CDR1 reads SSHAT; CDR2 reads FNYEAQ (reference sequence). The length of the CDR3 is 14 residues. CDR3 sequence reads: CASSLGHNTGELFF. The CDR3 coding sequence is TGTGCCAGCAGCTTAGGACACAACACCGGGGAGCTGTTTTTT.

V gene TRBV4-3 combines with J gene TRBJ2-2, with 8 nucleotides matching TRBD2. CDR3 length: 19 residues. Germline CDR1 LGHNA, CDR2 YSLEER. V was clipped by 0 bases and J by 1 base; unmatched bases: 10. The CDR3 DNA is TGCGCCAGCAGCCAAGAGGGGGCCGGCGGGGGGTGGAACACCGGGGAGCTGTTTTTT. This translates into CASSQEGAGGGWNTGELFF.

The chain links TRBV7-6 to TRBJ2-5; TRBD1 matches 7 bases. The V gene end was trimmed by 5 bases and the J gene end by 4 bases; junction bases not matched to a gene: 7. CDR1 SGHVS and CDR2 FNYEAQ come from the germline V gene. The CDR3 has 14 residues. The CDR3 here is CASSIPPGGETQYF. The CDR3 coding sequence is TGTGCCAGCAGCATTCCTCCAGGGGGAGAGACCCAGTACTTC.

V is TRBV29-1 and J is TRBJ2-1; 8 bases line up with TRBD2. With 7 bases clipped from V and 1 base from J, the junction kept 9 bases outside the gene matches. This CDR3 is built from 15 residues. The germline V gene has CDR1 SQVTM and CDR2 ANQGSEA. The CDR3 region has the DNA TGCAGCGCCGGACTCGGGACTAGTTCCTACAATGAGCAGTTCTTC. Protein sequence: CSAGLGTSSYNEQFF.

The genes are TRBV6-2 or TRBV6-3 and TRBJ2-7; possibly TRBD1 for D (6 bases). Germline V gene lookup returns CDR1 MNHEY and CDR2 SVGEGT. Trimming removed 5 bases at V and 3 bases at J, with 17 bases between. The CDR3 extends over 15 amino acids. The CDR3 spells CASSPGQTLRYEQYF. CDR3 bases: TGTGCCAGCAGTCCCGGACAGACTCTCCGCTACGAGCAGTACTTC.

The table lists this clonotype with a few counts. The chain links TRBV7-9 to TRBJ2-1; 8 bases match TRBD2. After removal of 1 base from V and 3 bases from J, the junction contained 2 bases not matched to a gene. This CDR3 is built from 15 residues. Looked up from germline, CDR1 is SEHNR and CDR2 is FQNEAQ (reference sequence). The CDR3 spells CASSLDGGDYNEQFF. CDR3 sequence (DNA): TGTGCCAGCAGCTTAGACGGGGGGGACTACAATGAGCAGTTCTTC.

This clonotype has a handful of counts. The V call is TRBV12-3 or TRBV12-4, the J call TRBJ2-1; D remains ambiguous. The CDR3 is made up of 17 amino acids. V was shortened by 0 bases and J by 12 bases, with 24 bases between the two germline ends. Here the CDR3 reads CASSLAVSLKPPLGQFF. The CDR3 DNA reads as TGTGCCAGCAGTTTAGCAGTGTCACTTAAGCCTCCTCTCGGGCAGTTCTTC.

J is TRBJ2-3 and V is TRBV5-1; 8 positions match TRBD2. Germline V gene data show CDR1 as SGHRS and CDR2 as YFSETQ. Trimming removed 0 bases from V and 2 bases from J; junction bases left unmatched: 5. The CDR3 sequence is 16 residues long. DNA for the CDR3: TGCGCCAGCAGCTTGGCCCGGGGGGGACTCACAGATACGCAGTATTTT. It specifies CASSLARGGLTDTQYF. The variable domain in full, completed from reference TRBV5-1 and TRBJ2-3, reads KAGVTQTPRYLIKTRGQQVTLSCSPISGHRSVSWYQQTPGQGLQFLFEYFSETQRNKGNFPGRFSGRQFSNSRSEMNVSTLELGDSALYLCASSLARGGLTDTQYFGPGTRLTVL.

This clonotype was detected ten times or more. V and J are TRBV25-1 and TRBJ2-6; possible D gene TRBD1, 6 bases. Trimming pared 3 bases from V and 0 bases from J, leaving 18 bases between. This CDR3 spans 19 amino acids. Germline CDR1 and CDR2: MGHDK and SYGVNS. CDR3 amino acids: CASSEPAGTTYSGANVLTF. CDR3 DNA sequence: TGTGCCAGCAGTGAGCCGGCCGGGACAACCTACTCTGGGGCCAACGTCCTGACTTTC.

The rearrangement uses TRBV7-2 and TRBJ1-3; D ambiguous. There are 15 residues in the CDR3. CDR1 and CDR2 from the germline V gene are SGHTA and FQGNSA. Trimming took 1 base from V and 0 from J, leaving 7 bases between them. CDR3 loop: CASSLGLSSGNTIYF. In DNA form, the CDR3 reads TGTGCCAGCAGCTTAGGACTCAGCTCTGGAAACACCATATATTTT.

This clonotype was observed a few times. The genes are TRBV6-5 and TRBJ2-5; D not certain. This CDR3 has 15 amino acids. Trimming took off 0 bases at V and 0 bases at J, with 8 bases between the two ends. The germline V gene encodes CDR1 MNHEY and CDR2 SVGAGI. The CDR3 nucleotides read TGTGCCAGCAGTTACTCGGTGACGGACCAAGAGACCCAGTACTTC. Protein sequence: CASSYSVTDQETQYF.

In this sample, this clonotype turned up a few times. This chain uses TRBV7-9 with TRBJ1-2; D unresolved. V lost 4 bases and J 3 bases, leaving 21 bases between the germline ends. The CDR3 totals 17 residues. CDR1 SEHNR and CDR2 FQNEAQ come from the germline V gene (reference sequence). CDR3 bases: TGTGCCAGCAGCTCGAGTCAGGACCCGAAGGACCACTATGGCTACACCTTC. Protein sequence: CASSSSQDPKDHYGYTF.

This chain links TRBV7-9 with TRBJ1-2; D is uncertain. The CDR3 runs 14 residues. Germline loops: CDR1 SEHNR, CDR2 FQNEAQ (reference sequence). V lost 1 base and J lost 4, with 10 bases in between. CDR3 residues: CASSLGGTLYGYTF. As DNA, the CDR3 is TGTGCCAGCAGCTTAGGAGGAACGCTCTATGGCTACACCTTC.

The J gene is TRBJ1-2, the V gene TRBV12-3 or TRBV12-4; TRBD1 matches at 7 bases. The CDR3 has 14 residues. V lost 7 bases, J lost 4 bases, and 9 bases stayed unmatched. CDR3 protein: CASTLGTASYGYTF. Here the CDR3 DNA reads TGTGCCAGCACCCTTGGGACAGCTTCCTATGGCTACACCTTC.

This clonotype has just a few counts. The V call is TRBV6-6, the J call TRBJ2-3; D is ambiguous. Germline-derived CDR1 and CDR2 are MNHNY and SVGAGI (reference sequence). V was cut by 1 base and J by 2 bases, with 7 bases left in between. The length of the CDR3 is 14 residues. CDR3 region: CASSYLGTTDTQYF. Written as DNA, the CDR3 is TGTGCCAGCAGTTACTTGGGTACCACAGATACGCAGTATTTT.

The table lists this clonotype with a few counts. The gene calls are TRBV7-8 and TRBJ1-1; TRBD1 aligns across 8 bases. This CDR3 region has 16 residues. The germline gives CDR1 SGHVS, CDR2 FQNEAQ. J lost 6 bases, V lost 5 bases, and 14 bases had no gene match. The CDR3 DNA is TGTGCCAGCAGCGCCTTGATCACAGGGGGAAGGGCTGAAGCTTTCTTT. Protein sequence: CASSALITGGRAEAFF.

The sample holds a few counts of this clonotype. The rearrangement links TRBV29-1 to TRBJ1-1; D is uncertain. The CDR3 has 12 amino acids. V was trimmed by 4 bases and J by 0 bases, leaving 6 bases between them. Germline V CDR1 and CDR2: SQVTM, ANQGSEA. The CDR3 DNA follows: TGCAGCGTTGCCCACGTGAACACTGAAGCTTTCTTT. It codes for CSVAHVNTEAFF. The entire variable domain, with the rest obtained from reference TRBV29-1 and TRBJ1-1, is as follows: SAVISQKPSRDICQRGTSLTIQCQVDSQVTMMFWYRQQPGQSLTLIATANQGSEATYESGFVIDKFPISRPNLTFSTLTVSNMSPEDSSIYLCSVAHVNTEAFFGQGTRLTVV.

V usage is TRBV12-3 or TRBV12-4 and J usage is TRBJ1-5; D remains ambiguous. The V gene lost 3 bases and the J gene lost 9 bases, with 12 bases spanning the gap. The CDR3 length is 13 residues. The CDR3 loop reads CASSFGTFGPQHF. Here the CDR3 DNA reads TGTGCCAGCAGTTTTGGCACCTTTGGGCCCCAGCATTTT.

This clonotype was picked up a small number of times. At one of its ends the junction is not consistent with the germline gene, which may arise from a read error. The J gene is TRBJ1-2, the V gene TRBV7-2; D unclear. Germline V gene sequence: CDR1 SGHTA, CDR2 FQGNSA. CDR3 length: 13 amino acids. CDR3 in amino acids: CASSLGINYGYTF. The CDR3, as DNA: TGTGCCAGCAGTTTAGGTATTAACTATGGCTACACCTTC.